Each of the 16 T cell receptor beta chains below was sequenced from the same sample in a study of graft-versus-host responses after intestinal transplantation. Libraries were prepared by immunoSEQ multiplex PCR; TCRdb keeps only in-frame clonotypes and omits some of them. The sample consists of about 100,000 clones, about 90% of them appearing once. No antigen is known for these receptors. Sequencing used unstimulated CD4+ T cells sorted from spleen or lymph node cells, obtained before transplant. These receptors originate from a human donor who was the organ donor for an intestinal transplant.

The CDR3 sequence is CASSSAGTGPYEQYF. The CDR3 region has the DNA TGTGCCAGCAGTTCCGCCGGGACAGGCCCCTACGAGCAGTACTTC. This chain links TRBV6-5 with TRBJ2-7, with TRBD1 matching over 8 bases. CDR1 and CDR2 from the germline V gene are MNHEY and SVGAGI. V lost 4 bases and J lost 2; bases outside the gene matches: 7. The CDR3 has 15 amino acids.

This clone was found once. V and J are TRBV18 and TRBJ1-2; TRBD1 might be the D (5 bases). The V end was cut by 1 base, the J end by 4 bases, with 13 bases between. This CDR3 contains 15 residues. The germline gives CDR1 KGHSH, CDR2 LQKENI. CDR3 sequence: CASSPRDGRGYGYTF. DNA for the CDR3: TGTGCCAGCTCACCACGGGACGGGCGGGGCTATGGCTACACCTTC.

The chain employs TRBV6-5 and TRBJ2-3; 7 nucleotides agree with TRBD2. With V trimmed by 0 bases and J by 2 bases, 5 bases remained unmatched. CDR1 is MNHEY and CDR2 is SVGAGI in the germline V gene. There are 16 residues in the CDR3. This CDR3 reads CASSYSASGHTDTQYF. The CDR3 coding sequence is TGTGCCAGCAGTTACTCAGCTAGCGGACACACAGATACGCAGTATTTT.

This sequence joins TRBV5-1 and TRBJ1-6; unclear D gene. The CDR3 is 13 residues long. V lost 5 bases and J lost 10, with 13 bases in between. CDR1 SGHRS and CDR2 YFSETQ come from the germline V gene. The CDR3 region is CASRTVEESPLHF. The CDR3 DNA reads TGCGCCAGCAGAACGGTAGAGGAATCACCCCTCCACTTT.

This chain uses TRBV5-1 with TRBJ2-6, with a possible D match to TRBD1 (5 bases). The CDR3 is 16 residues long. Between the trimmed V and J ends, which lost 4 bases and 0 bases, there was a span of 11 bases. Germline V CDR1 and CDR2: SGHRS, YFSETQ. The CDR3 region has the DNA TGCGCCAGCAGCGAAGGGGTCAACTCTGGGGCCAACGTCCTGACTTTC. Residues: CASSEGVNSGANVLTF.

V is TRBV29-1 and J is TRBJ1-4; D is unresolved. Between the trimmed V and J ends, which lost 4 bases and 0 bases, there was a span of 6 bases. This CDR3 spans 13 amino acids. Looked up from germline, CDR1 is SQVTM and CDR2 is ANQGSEA. The CDR3 coding sequence is TGCAGCGTTGGGGCACCAACTAATGAAAAACTGTTTTTT. It is translated as CSVGAPTNEKLFF. Using reference TRBV29-1 and TRBJ1-4 for the parts outside the CDR3, the full variable domain is SAVISQKPSRDICQRGTSLTIQCQVDSQVTMMFWYRQQPGQSLTLIATANQGSEATYESGFVIDKFPISRPNLTFSTLTVSNMSPEDSSIYLCSVGAPTNEKLFFGSGTQLSVL.

The rearrangement joins TRBV7-3 to TRBJ2-3; 12 bases line up with TRBD2. Germline V lookup: CDR1 SGHTA, CDR2 FQGTGA. The CDR3 has 14 residues. The V and J ends lost 8 bases and 4 bases, in that order; junction bases with no gene match: 4. The CDR3 DNA reads as TGTGCCAGCTCTAGCGGGGGGGCATCAGATACGCAGTATTTT. Protein: CASSSGGASDTQYF.

The chain combines TRBV7-9 with TRBJ1-1; the match to TRBD1 covers 7 bases. This CDR3 region has 15 residues. J was trimmed by 0 bases and V by 5 bases; bases with no gene match: 6. From germline, CDR1 is SEHNR and CDR2 FQNEAQ (reference sequence). CDR3 residues: CASSNEGGLNTEAFF. CDR3 in DNA: TGTGCCAGCAGCAACGAAGGGGGCTTGAACACTGAAGCTTTCTTT.

This clone has just a few counts. The chain is built from TRBV30 and TRBJ1-1; perhaps TRBD1 as D (6 bases). The CDR3 runs to 13 residues. V lost 2 bases to trimming and J lost 0 bases, with 7 bases between them. Germline V gene lookup returns CDR1 GTSNPN and CDR2 SVGIG (reference sequence). This CDR3 reads CAWSNRVNTEAFF. The CDR3 bases are TGTGCCTGGAGTAACAGGGTGAACACTGAAGCTTTCTTT.

The chain is built from TRBV6-5 and TRBJ1-3, with D uncertain. This CDR3 is built from 15 residues. Germline CDR1 and CDR2: MNHEY and SVGAGI. V lost 5 bases, J lost 1 base, and 12 bases lay in between. CDR3 DNA sequence: TGTGCCAGCAGTCTGGCGGGGTGGTCTGGAAACACCATATATTTT. Translation gives CASSLAGWSGNTIYF.

The chain combines TRBV2 with TRBJ2-2; D is possibly TRBD1 (6 bases). The CDR3 extends over 15 amino acids. Germline loops: CDR1 SNHLY, CDR2 FYNNEI. V was cut by 7 bases and J by 3 bases, with 15 bases left in between. The CDR3 DNA is TGTGCCAGCAAGGTTGGGGGCGCTTACACCGGGGAGCTGTTTTTT. Its protein is CASKVGGAYTGELFF.

V usage is TRBV6-5 and J usage is TRBJ1-2; 7 bases are a match to TRBD1. This CDR3 has 15 amino acids. V lost 0 bases, J lost 7 bases, and 8 bases stayed unmatched. Germline CDR1 and CDR2: MNHEY and SVGAGI. The DNA of the CDR3 is TGTGCCAGCAGTTACTCGATTTTAGGGGGCGGTGGCTACACCTTC. As protein: CASSYSILGGGGYTF.

V and J are TRBV7-3 and TRBJ1-1; 9 nucleotides align to TRBD1. Losses at the gene ends were 5 bases for V and 6 bases for J; bases not matched to a gene: 4. This CDR3 spans 13 amino acids. The germline CDR1 and CDR2 sequences are SGHTA and FQGTGA. The CDR3 DNA reads TGTGCCAGCAGCGCAAGACAGGGGGCTGAAGCTTTCTTT. Translated: CASSARQGAEAFF.

J is TRBJ2-6 and V is TRBV9; no reliable D call. This CDR3 comprises 14 residues. Germline values: CDR1 SGDLS, CDR2 YYNGEE. Trimming removed 0 bases from V and 3 bases from J, with 4 bases in between. The CDR3 region is CASSVGFGANVLTF. In DNA, the CDR3 is TGTGCCAGCAGCGTAGGGTTTGGGGCCAACGTCCTGACTTTC.

The gene calls are TRBV2 and TRBJ1-1, with D hard to call. The length of the CDR3 is 14 residues. The germline CDR1 and CDR2 sequences are SNHLY and FYNNEI. With 4 bases removed from V and 6 bases from J, the gap between germline ends came to 15 bases. CDR3 protein: CASSGRMTLSEAFF. CDR3 in DNA: TGTGCCAGCAGTGGCCGTATGACACTATCTGAAGCTTTCTTT.

This chain uses TRBV7-5 with TRBJ1-5. TRBV7-5 is a listed pseudogene. This CDR3 contains 16 residues. CDR3 residues: CARSLEVLGGNQPQHF. Written as DNA, the CDR3 is TGTGCCAGAAGCTTAGAGGTCCTGGGGGGCAATCAGCCCCAGCATTTT.